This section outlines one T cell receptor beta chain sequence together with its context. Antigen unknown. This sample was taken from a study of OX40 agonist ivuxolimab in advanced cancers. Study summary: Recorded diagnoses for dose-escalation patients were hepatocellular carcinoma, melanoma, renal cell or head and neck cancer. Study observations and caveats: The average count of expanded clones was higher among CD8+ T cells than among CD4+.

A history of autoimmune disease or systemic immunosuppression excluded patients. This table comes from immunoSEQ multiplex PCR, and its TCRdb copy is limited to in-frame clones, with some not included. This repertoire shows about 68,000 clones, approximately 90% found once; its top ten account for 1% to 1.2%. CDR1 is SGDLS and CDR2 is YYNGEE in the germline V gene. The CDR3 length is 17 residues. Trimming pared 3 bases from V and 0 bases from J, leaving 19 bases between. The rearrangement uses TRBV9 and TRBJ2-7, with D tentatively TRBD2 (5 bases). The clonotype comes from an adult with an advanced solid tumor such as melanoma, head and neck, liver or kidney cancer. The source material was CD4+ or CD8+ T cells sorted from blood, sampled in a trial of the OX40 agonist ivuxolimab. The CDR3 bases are TGTGCCAGCAGCGCCCCTGAAGAGGGCAGAGTCTCCTACGAGCAGTACTTC. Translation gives CASSAPEEGRVSYEQYF.